These 10 T cell receptor beta chains were all obtained from the same sample, sequenced in a study of T cells after yellow fever vaccination. Via MiXCR, TCRdb re-called the 5' RACE reads, giving one row per CDR3 protein. The sample has under 550,000 distinct CDR3 sequences, around a fifth seen once. The material sequenced was PBMCs, taken about 21 days after the first yellow fever vaccination. The receptors were gathered from a man aged 18 to 29 who received the YFV17D yellow fever vaccine.

The chain links TRBV4-3 to TRBJ2-3, with TRBD2 identical over 7 bases. CDR1 and CDR2 (germline): LGHNA, YSLEER. V lost 1 base and J lost 3; bases outside the gene matches: 13. The CDR3 has 18 residues. The CDR3 reads CASSQAKRSGVRTDTQYF. In DNA form, the CDR3 reads TGCGCCAGCAGCCAAGCCAAGCGGAGCGGGGTTAGGACAGATACGCAGTATTTT.

There are a few counts of this clonotype. The chain couples TRBV6-2 or TRBV6-3 to TRBJ2-1, with D uncertain. Germline CDR1 and CDR2: MNHEY and SVGEGT. The CDR3 consists of 13 residues. V was trimmed by 2 bases and J by 15 bases, leaving 17 bases between them. CDR3 bases: TGTGCCAGCAGTTACCGCCCAGGAACGTTGACGTTCTTC. Encoded protein: CASSYRPGTLTFF.

This clonotype was observed a handful of times. The V call is TRBV7-2, the J call TRBJ1-5, with D uncertain. V lost 2 bases, J lost 2 bases, and 7 bases lay in between. The germline V gene encodes CDR1 SGHTA and CDR2 FQGNSA. The CDR3 extends over 14 amino acids. The DNA of the CDR3 is TGTGCCAGCAGCTTACTGGTCGGCAATCAGCCCCAGCATTTT. Translation gives CASSLLVGNQPQHF.

This clonotype was detected only a few times. The genes are TRBV18 and TRBJ2-4; 8 bases match TRBD1. V gave up 0 bases and J gave up 0 bases; unmatched junction bases: 16. Germline V gene lookup returns CDR1 KGHSH and CDR2 LQKENI. The CDR3 is 21 residues long. The DNA of the CDR3 is TGTGCCAGCTCACCACCGGCGCAGGGGGCTTGGGTTGACCTAGCCAAAAACATTCAGTACTTC. Protein sequence: CASSPPAQGAWVDLAKNIQYF.

This clonotype was seen a handful of times. This chain connects TRBV18 to TRBJ2-5; the match to TRBD1 covers 7 bases. The junction had 12 bases not matched to a gene; V was cut back by 6 bases and J by 2 bases. The CDR3 covers 16 residues. The germline CDR1 and CDR2 sequences are KGHSH and LQKENI. CDR3 sequence reads: CASSNKRGQNQETQYF. As DNA, the CDR3 is TGTGCCAGCTCTAATAAAAGGGGACAGAATCAAGAGACCCAGTACTTC.

The genes are TRBV5-1 and TRBJ2-3; D gene unclear. Trimming stripped 4 bases from V and 4 bases from J, with 16 bases between. This CDR3 is 15 amino acids long. CDR1 is SGHRS and CDR2 is YFSETQ in the germline V gene. The CDR3 protein is CASSAPGRTPDTQYF. DNA of the CDR3: TGCGCCAGCAGCGCACCGGGCCGAACACCAGATACGCAGTATTTT.

This clonotype showed up just a few times. The V gene is TRBV5-5, the J gene TRBJ1-1; 10 positions agree with TRBD1. V shed 4 bases, J shed 5 bases, and the junction held 8 bases outside the gene matches. The CDR3 runs to 15 residues. Germline loops: CDR1 SGHKS, CDR2 YYEKEE (reference sequence). The CDR3 region is CASSPNSGQGTEAFF. DNA for the CDR3: TGTGCCAGCAGCCCAAATTCGGGACAGGGGACTGAAGCTTTCTTT.

V and J are TRBV5-1 and TRBJ2-4; 10 bases match TRBD1. Germline V gene data show CDR1 as SGHRS and CDR2 as YFSETQ. J lost 7 bases, V lost 2 bases, and 3 bases had no gene match. This CDR3 is built from 14 residues. The CDR3 is CASSLLGQGNIQYF. CDR3 DNA sequence: TGCGCCAGCAGCTTACTGGGACAGGGGAACATTCAGTACTTC.

This clonotype was seen only a few times. The chain links TRBV7-3 to TRBJ2-1; D not resolved. Germline loops: CDR1 SGHTA, CDR2 FQGTGA. The CDR3 has 13 amino acids. V was clipped by 1 base and J by 7 bases, with 8 bases between them. CDR3 bases: TGTGCCAGCAGCTTAAGGAGTCTAAATGAGCAGTTCTTC. Translated: CASSLRSLNEQFF.

This rearrangement joins TRBV20-1 to TRBJ2-1, with 7 positions matching TRBD2. The CDR3 has 14 amino acids. With 2 bases clipped from V and 3 bases from J, the junction kept 4 bases outside the gene matches. The germline V gene encodes CDR1 DFQATT and CDR2 SNEGSKA (reference sequence). In nucleotides, the CDR3 is TGCAGTGCTAGACCCGGGACTAACTACAATGAGCAGTTCTTC. It specifies CSARPGTNYNEQFF.